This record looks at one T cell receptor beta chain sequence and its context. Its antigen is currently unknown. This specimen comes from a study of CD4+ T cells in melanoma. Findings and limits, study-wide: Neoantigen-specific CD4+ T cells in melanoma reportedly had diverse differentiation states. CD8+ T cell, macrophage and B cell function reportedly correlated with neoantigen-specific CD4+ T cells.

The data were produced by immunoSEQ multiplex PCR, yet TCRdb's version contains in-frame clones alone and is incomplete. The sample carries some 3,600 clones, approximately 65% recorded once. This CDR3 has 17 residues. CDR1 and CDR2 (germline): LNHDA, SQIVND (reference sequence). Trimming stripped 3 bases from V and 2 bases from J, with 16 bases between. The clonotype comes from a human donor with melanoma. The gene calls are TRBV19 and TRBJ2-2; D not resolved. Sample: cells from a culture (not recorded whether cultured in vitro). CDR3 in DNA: TGTGCCAGTAGTATGGCCCTTTACAGTACAAACACCGGGGAGCTGTTTTTT. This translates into CASSMALYSTNTGELFF. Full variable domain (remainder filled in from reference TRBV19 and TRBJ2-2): DGGITQSPKYLFRKEGQNVTLSCEQNLNHDAMYWYRQDPGQGLRLIYYSQIVNDFQKGDIAEGYSVSREKKESFPLTVTSAQKNPTAFYLCASSMALYSTNTGELFFGEGSRLTVL.